This entry concerns a single T cell receptor (beta chain). It lacks a known antigen. Nothing much larger sits one base from this clone, and base qualities are not available. This sample is part of a study of tumor-infiltrating lymphocytes in primary liver carcinoma (dated by TCRdb to about 2017). A note on the overall study: Between November 2015 and March 2016, 4 or 5 patients in China with histopathologically diagnosed primary liver carcinoma had their tumors surgically resected. Of the five patients, three men and two women aged 30 to 69 years, four had hepatocellular carcinoma and one had combined HCC and intrahepatic cholangiocarcinoma. Tumors of the five patients were stage T1-T3 N0M0 with maximum diameters of roughly 4 to 10 cm. Each sample produced about 3.5 to 7.5 million productive TCRbeta reads, and read depth showed no significant difference between tissue types. TCRbeta repertoire sequencing, expression microarrays and whole-exome sequencing were combined in the study across five regions of each liver tumor, with adjacent normal tissue and blood also included. A total of 35 specimens from 5 patients underwent TCRbeta repertoire sequencing, comprising 25 tumor regions, 5 adjacent noncancerous liver tissues and 5 peripheral blood samples. High reproducibility was observed for the technical replicate repertoires, with mean shared-clone rates approximately 0.9 and correlation coefficients above 0.95.

CDR3 length: 15 amino acids, cysteine to phenylalanine. Of the read, only the CDR3 DNA is kept; its 45 bases are in frame from base 1. At the junction V is shortened by 0 bases and J by 3 bases, with 12 bases in between. The germline V gene yields MNHEY for CDR1 and SVGAGI for CDR2. RNA from unsorted whole blood was extracted with TRIzol reagent, and germline DNA was obtained with the DNeasy Blood & Tissue kit. At the time of sampling, the patients were treatment-naive and had chronic HBV infection. Before surgery, roughly 4.2 milliliters of peripheral blood were drawn into K2EDTA tubes. What the study reported, not specific to this receptor: The top 250 clones made up a significantly larger repertoire fraction in tumors than in blood (p = 0.039). Only 4 or 5 patients were included in the study, and the authors note that the findings should be validated in a larger study. Consistent with antigen-driven expansion, pairs of tumor regions showed higher repertoire overlap (mean around 36%) than either tumor-adjacent pairs (roughly 17%) or tumor-blood pairs (about 14%). Because only the TCR beta chain was sequenced and unpaired alpha chains were not captured, true repertoire diversity is likely underestimated. Comparison of CD4+ and CD8+ T cell repertoires was precluded by the use of bulk unsorted samples.

A constant-region primer and ProtoScript II reverse transcriptase were used to reverse-transcribe TCRbeta-specific cDNA from approximately 550 ng total RNA. The TCRbeta libraries were prepared through three rounds of nested multiplex PCR following a slightly modified ARM-PCR procedure. The first two PCR rounds used multiplex TRBV1-TRBV30 forward primers with a Cbeta reverse primer, each for about 10 cycles. Sample barcodes and Illumina adapters were added in a final 25-cycle PCR using Deep VentR polymerase. Before sequencing, amplicons of 200-500 bp were purified from gel using a QIAquick gel extraction kit. An Illumina HiSeq 2500 was used to sequence the TCRbeta amplicons with 250-bp paired-end reads. Per the authors' processing: Reads were quality-trimmed with Trimmomatic v0.33, and paired reads were merged with FLASH v1.2.11 to recover full CDR3 sequences. MiGEC v1.2.1b assigned V, D and J germline segments to the rearranged TCRbeta sequences. VDJtools v1.0.0 computed clonotype statistics and Shannon-Wiener diversity indices. To cut down on sampling bias, every analysis after diversity analysis relied on just the 250 most abundant clonotypes from each sample. TCRdb reanalyzed the raw reads on its own, using fastp at Q25 for trimming and MiXCR for clone calling, and kept in-frame beta chains. Merged by CDR3 protein, the rows form single entries marked with the most common genes and DNA. TCRdb, not the original authors, processed these V and J calls. Recorded for this sample are 300,000 to 400,000 distinct CDR3 sequences; 65% of them occurred a single time. The top ten clonotypes cover under 8.5% of the sample.

Recombination joined TRBV6-5 with TRBJ2-7; the D segment cannot be called with confidence. Input material: peripheral blood. This TCR was sampled from a man between 35 and 55 years old with primary liver carcinoma and hepatitis B virus infection. The CDR3 amino acid sequence is: CASSYSGEGFYEQYF. The nucleotide sequence is TGTGCCAGCAGTTACTCTGGGGAAGGATTCTACGAGCAGTACTTC.